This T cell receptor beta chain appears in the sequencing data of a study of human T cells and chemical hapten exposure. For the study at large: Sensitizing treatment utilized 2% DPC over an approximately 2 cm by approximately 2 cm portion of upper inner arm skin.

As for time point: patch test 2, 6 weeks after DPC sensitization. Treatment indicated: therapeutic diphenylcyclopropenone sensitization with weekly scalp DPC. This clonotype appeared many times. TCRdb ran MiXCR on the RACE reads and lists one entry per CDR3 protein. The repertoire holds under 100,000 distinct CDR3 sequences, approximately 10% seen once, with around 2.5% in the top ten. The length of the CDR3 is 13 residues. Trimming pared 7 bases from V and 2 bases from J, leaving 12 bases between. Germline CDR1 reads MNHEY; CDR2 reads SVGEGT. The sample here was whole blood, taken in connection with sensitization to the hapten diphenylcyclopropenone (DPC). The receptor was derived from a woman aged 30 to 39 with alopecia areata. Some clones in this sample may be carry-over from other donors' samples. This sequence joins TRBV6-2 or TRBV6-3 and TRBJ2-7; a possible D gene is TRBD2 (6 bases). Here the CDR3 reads CASTEGRPYEQYF. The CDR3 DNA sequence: TGTGCCAGCACGGAGGGGCGCCCCTACGAGCAGTACTTC.